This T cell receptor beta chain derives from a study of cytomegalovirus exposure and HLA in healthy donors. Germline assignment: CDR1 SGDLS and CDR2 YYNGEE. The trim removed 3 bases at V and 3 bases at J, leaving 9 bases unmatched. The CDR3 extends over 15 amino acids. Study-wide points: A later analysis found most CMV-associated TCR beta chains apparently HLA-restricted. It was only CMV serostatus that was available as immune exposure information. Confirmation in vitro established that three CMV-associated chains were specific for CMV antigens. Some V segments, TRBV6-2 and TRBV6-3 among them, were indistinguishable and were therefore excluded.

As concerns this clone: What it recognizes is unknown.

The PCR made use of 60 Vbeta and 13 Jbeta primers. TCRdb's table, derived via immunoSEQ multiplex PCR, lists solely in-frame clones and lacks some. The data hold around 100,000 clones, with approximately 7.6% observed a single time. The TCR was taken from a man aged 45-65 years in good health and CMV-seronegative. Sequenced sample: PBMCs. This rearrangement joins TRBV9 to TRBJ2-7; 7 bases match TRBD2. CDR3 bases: TGTGCCAGCAGCGAAACATGGGACTACCGCTACGAGCAGTACTTC. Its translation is CASSETWDYRYEQYF. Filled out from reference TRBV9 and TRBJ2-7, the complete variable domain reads DSGVTQTPKHLITATGQRVTLRCSPRSGDLSVYWYQQSLDQGLQFLIQYYNGEERAKGNILERFSAQQFPDLHSELNLSSLELGDSALYFCASSETWDYRYEQYFGPGTRLTVT.